The next 10 T cell receptor beta chains were all read from a single sample in a study of CD8 T cells in cerebrospinal fluid in Alzheimer's disease. No DNA is given; TCRdb re-called the 10x single-cell sequencing reads and lists each CDR3 protein once. The table for this sample gives about 480 distinct CDR3 sequences. The material sequenced was cerebrospinal fluid. The receptors derive from a human donor with Parkinson's disease.

Judged by frequency, this clonotype is medium-sized (0.01 to 0.1%). CDR3: CASSLLGRSSPLHF. The chain couples TRBV12-3 or TRBV12-4 to TRBJ1-6. The CDR3 spans 14 residues.

This clonotype is called medium-sized based on its frequency. The gene calls are TRBV12-3 or TRBV12-4 and TRBJ2-4; the TCRdb call, TRBD1, lacks DNA for checking. The CDR3 loop spans 18 amino acids. The CDR3 loop is CASSARGTGGMAKNIQYF.

Considering frequency, this clonotype is medium-sized. The V call is TRBV5-1, the J call TRBJ1-1; TCRdb's D call, TRBD1, is unchecked because there is no DNA. The CDR3 extends over 15 amino acids. Germline assignment: CDR1 SGHRS and CDR2 YFSETQ. The chain's CDR3 is CASSLEGSLGAEAFF.

This clonotype shows up as medium-sized by frequency. The rearrangement uses TRBV4-3 and TRBJ1-3. The V gene's germline CDR1 is LGHNA and CDR2 YSLEER. The CDR3 runs 16 residues. The CDR3 protein is CASSQARRDSGNTIYF.

This clonotype is deemed medium-sized by its frequency. The chain uses TRBV10-3 and TRBJ2-1; TCRdb picks TRBD1, but there is no DNA to check that call. The CDR3 has 15 amino acids. Germline CDR1 is ENHRY and CDR2 is SYGVKD. The CDR3 sequence: CAISERGVGFNEQFF.

Considering frequency, this clonotype is medium-sized. The chain combines TRBV6-6 with TRBJ2-7; TCRdb's assignment of TRBD1 cannot be checked, as there is no DNA. CDR1 is MNHNY, CDR2 SVGAGI, per germline (reference sequence). The CDR3 consists of 14 residues. CDR3 residues: CAIRGQVLSYEQYF.

By frequency, this clonotype is medium-sized. The gene calls are TRBV7-8 and TRBJ1-2; absent DNA, TCRdb's TRBD1 call cannot be checked. The CDR3 covers 15 residues. Germline CDR1 is SGHVS and CDR2 is FQNEAQ. The CDR3 protein is CASSLFRGLNYGYTF. The whole variable domain, remainder taken from reference TRBV7-8 and TRBJ1-2, is GAGVSQSPRYKVAKRGQDVALRCDPISGHVSLFWYQQALGQGPEFLTYFQNEAQLDKSGLPSDRFFAERPEGSVSTLKIQRTQQEDSAVYLCASSLFRGLNYGYTFGSGTRLTVV.

This clonotype is deemed medium-sized by its frequency. This chain connects TRBV12-3 or TRBV12-4 to TRBJ2-7; TCRdb calls TRBD1, which cannot be checked without DNA. This CDR3 region has 13 residues. The CDR3 here is CASSPGGTYEQYF.

This clonotype is labeled medium-sized based on frequency. This sequence joins TRBV2 and TRBJ1-1; TCRdb's D call of TRBD1 is untestable without DNA. This CDR3 is 14 amino acids long. Germline V gives CDR1 SNHLY, CDR2 FYNNEI. The CDR3 here is CASSEQGGNTEAFF.

This clonotype shows up as large by frequency. This chain connects TRBV6-5 to TRBJ2-6. Per germline, CDR1 MNHEY and CDR2 SVGAGI. This CDR3 region has 14 residues. CDR3 sequence: CASSYVDGANVLTF.